The next 24 T cell receptor beta chains were all read from a single sample in a study of human T cells and chemical hapten exposure. Time point defined: pre-sensitization, week 0. The treatment was: therapeutic diphenylcyclopropenone sensitization with weekly scalp DPC. Each CDR3 protein is one row after TCRdb ran MiXCR on the RACE reads. Of about 270,000 distinct CDR3 sequences in the sample, roughly 7.7% were seen once. The sequencing used whole blood, collected in connection with sensitization to the hapten diphenylcyclopropenone (DPC). Every receptor here comes from a man aged 18 to 30 with alopecia areata. Some clones in this sample may be carry-over from other donors' samples.

This sequence joins TRBV29-1 and TRBJ2-3, with D perhaps TRBD2 (7 bases). The CDR3 runs to 15 residues. Trimming pared 4 bases from V and 5 bases from J, leaving 19 bases between. CDR1 is SQVTM, CDR2 ANQGSEA, per germline. CDR3 protein: CSVGERGGAVDTQYF. In DNA form, the CDR3 reads TGCAGCGTTGGGGAAAGGGGGGGCGCGGTAGATACGCAGTATTTT.

This chain joins TRBV5-4 and TRBJ1-2; no clear D. Deletions cut 1 base from V and 3 bases from J, with 7 bases between. The length of the CDR3 is 13 residues. From germline, CDR1 is SGHNT and CDR2 YYREEE (reference sequence). The CDR3: CASSLSKDYGYTF. The DNA of the CDR3 is TGTGCCAGCAGCTTGAGTAAGGACTATGGCTACACCTTC. Based on the CDR3 plus reference TRBV5-4 and TRBJ1-2, the full variable domain is ETGVTQSPTHLIKTRGQQVTLRCSSQSGHNTVSWYQQALGQGPQFIFQYYREEENGRGNFPPRFSGLQFPNYSSELNVNALELDDSALYLCASSLSKDYGYTFGSGTRLTVV.

The sample holds many counts of this clonotype. This CDR3 reads CASSQDVNQPAYEQYV. CDR3 in DNA: TGCGCCAGCAGCCAAGATGTCAATCAACCAGCCTACGAGCAGTACGTC. The J gene is TRBJ2-7, the V gene TRBV4-3; D not resolved. Germline CDR1 reads LGHNA; CDR2 reads YSLEER. With 0 bases removed from V and 2 bases from J, the gap between germline ends came to 14 bases. This CDR3 comprises 16 residues.

The J gene is TRBJ1-1, the V gene TRBV6-5; a possible D gene is TRBD1 (5 bases). Trimming left V 8 bases short and J 0 bases short, with 10 bases between. The CDR3 contains 13 residues. The V gene's germline CDR1 is MNHEY and CDR2 SVGAGI. This chain's CDR3 is CASLGALNTEAFF. The CDR3 bases are TGTGCCAGCCTCGGGGCCTTGAACACTGAAGCTTTCTTT.

This clonotype was recorded at least ten times. The rearrangement links TRBV5-8 to TRBJ1-1, with D tentatively TRBD1 (6 bases). CDR3 length equals 13 residues. V gave up 6 bases and J gave up 7 bases, with 16 bases separating them. The germline V gene has CDR1 SGHTS and CDR2 YDEGEE. CDR3 protein: CASNAGEMGEAFF. The CDR3 coding sequence is TGTGCCAGCAACGCAGGGGAAATGGGTGAAGCTTTCTTT.

V and J are TRBV6-2 or TRBV6-3 and TRBJ1-1, with unresolved D. Germline-derived CDR1 and CDR2 are MNHEY and SVGEGT. The CDR3 totals 14 residues. The ends were cut back, 1 base at V and 4 bases at J, with 10 bases in the middle. CDR3 DNA: TGTGCCAGCAGTTACTTGGGCCCCGCCACTGAAGCTTTCTTT. Amino acid sequence: CASSYLGPATEAFF.

The chain links TRBV3-1 to TRBJ2-7; D is possibly TRBD1 (6 bases). The V end was cut by 1 base, the J end by 0 bases, with 13 bases between. This CDR3 has 16 residues. The germline V gene has CDR1 LGHDT and CDR2 YNNKEL (reference sequence). The CDR3 loop is CASSQGTVISSYEQYF. The CDR3 DNA reads TGTGCCAGCAGCCAAGGGACAGTTATTAGCTCCTACGAGCAGTACTTC.

This clonotype has a count of ten or more. The chain has TRBV5-6 and TRBJ2-1, with 8 bases aligning to TRBD2. The junction had 6 bases not matched to a gene; V was cut back by 0 bases and J by 4 bases. Germline values: CDR1 SGHDT, CDR2 YYEEEE. There are 16 residues in the CDR3. The CDR3 DNA is TGTGCCAGCAGCTTGGCCCCAGCGGGGGTGTACAATGAGCAGTTCTTC. This translates into CASSLAPAGVYNEQFF. The full variable domain, completed using reference TRBV5-6 and TRBJ2-1, is DAGVTQSPTHLIKTRGQQVTLRCSPKSGHDTVSWYQQALGQGPQFIFQYYEEEERQRGNFPDRFSGHQFPNYSSELNVNALLLGDSALYLCASSLAPAGVYNEQFFGPGTRLTVL.

This clonotype has a handful of counts. The chain combines TRBV12-3 or TRBV12-4 with TRBJ1-2; TRBD1 might be the D (5 bases). CDR3 length: 12 residues. Trimming removed 6 bases at V and 6 bases at J, with 11 bases between. This CDR3 is CASSRDGHGYTF. Written as DNA, the CDR3 is TGTGCCAGCAGCAGGGATGGCCATGGCTACACCTTC.

This clonotype has more than one count but fewer than ten. The genes are TRBV11-2 and TRBJ1-3, with a possible D match to TRBD1 (5 bases). The CDR3 consists of 16 residues. The V end was cut by 4 bases, the J end by 1 base, with 14 bases between. CDR1 SGHAT and CDR2 FQNNGV come from the germline V gene. CDR3 sequence reads: CASSSGDWTSGNTIYF. The CDR3 DNA follows: TGTGCCAGCAGCTCCGGGGACTGGACATCTGGAAACACCATATATTTT. The complete variable domain, with remaining parts taken from reference TRBV11-2 and TRBJ1-3, reads EAGVAQSPRYKIIEKRQSVAFWCNPISGHATLYWYQQILGQGPKLLIQFQNNGVVDDSQLPKDRFSAERLKGVDSTLKIQPAKLEDSAVYLCASSSGDWTSGNTIYFGEGSWLTVV.

This clonotype was seen at least ten times. V gene TRBV4-2 combines with J gene TRBJ1-1; D gene ambiguous. Germline values: CDR1 LGHNA, CDR2 YNFKEQ. CDR3 length: 11 residues. With 0 bases removed from V and 11 bases from J, the gap between germline ends came to 7 bases. CDR3 protein: CASSQESAAFF. Written as DNA, the CDR3 is TGTGCCAGCAGCCAAGAGTCAGCCGCTTTCTTT.

In its sample, this clonotype was seen a few times. The rearrangement joins TRBV29-1 to TRBJ1-2; 10 nucleotides align to TRBD1. The CDR3 extends over 13 amino acids. With V trimmed by 4 bases and J by 3 bases, 2 bases remained unmatched. Germline V gene lookup returns CDR1 SQVTM and CDR2 ANQGSEA. CDR3 nucleotides: TGCAGCGTTGTGGACAGGGGGTACTATGGCTACACCTTC. Its protein product is CSVVDRGYYGYTF. The complete variable domain, with remaining parts taken from reference TRBV29-1 and TRBJ1-2, reads SAVISQKPSRDICQRGTSLTIQCQVDSQVTMMFWYRQQPGQSLTLIATANQGSEATYESGFVIDKFPISRPNLTFSTLTVSNMSPEDSSIYLCSVVDRGYYGYTFGSGTRLTVV.

This clonotype was observed at least ten times. V usage is TRBV5-1 and J usage is TRBJ1-2, with D unresolved. The CDR3 is 15 amino acids. V dropped 4 bases and J dropped 4 bases, with 17 bases sitting between them. Germline lookup yields CDR1 SGHRS and CDR2 YFSETQ. The CDR3, as DNA: TGCGCCAGCAGCCCGGCGAGTGCGATAGTCTATGGCTACACCTTC. It encodes CASSPASAIVYGYTF.

V and J are TRBV9 and TRBJ2-1, with D possibly being TRBD1 or TRBD2 (5 bases each). This CDR3 comprises 15 residues. V lost 4 bases and J lost 5, with 16 bases in between. The germline gives CDR1 SGDLS, CDR2 YYNGEE. The CDR3 protein is CASSSAPGRNNEQFF. The CDR3, as DNA: TGTGCCAGCAGCTCTGCACCGGGACGGAACAATGAGCAGTTCTTC.

The V and J genes are TRBV6-1 and TRBJ2-7, with 11 bases fitting TRBD1. V was clipped by 7 bases and J by 3 bases; unmatched bases: 2. This CDR3 is built from 13 residues. CDR1 and CDR2 from the germline V gene are MNHNS and SASEGT. CDR3 sequence: CASTGQGVYEQYV. The CDR3 DNA sequence: TGTGCCAGCACGGGACAGGGGGTCTACGAGCAGTACGTC.

This clonotype was seen many times. The chain recombines TRBV27 with TRBJ2-7, with D hard to call. V lost 0 bases, J lost 4 bases, and 7 bases lay in between. Germline V gene data show CDR1 as MNHEY and CDR2 as SMNVEV (reference sequence). There are 13 residues in the CDR3. CDR3 bases: TGTGCCAGCAGTTTATCGTGGGGTTACGAGCAGTACTTC. It specifies CASSLSWGYEQYF.

This clonotype was seen many times. In nucleotides, the CDR3 is TGTGCCAGCAGTCCCCGGTTTTTTTCACCCCTCCACTTT. As protein: CASSPRFFSPLHF. The V call is TRBV2, the J call TRBJ1-6; the D is unclear. Germline V gives CDR1 SNHLY, CDR2 FYNNEI. The V end was cut by 5 bases, the J end by 9 bases, with 11 bases between. The CDR3 covers 13 residues.

V is TRBV10-3 and J is TRBJ2-3, with 11 bases fitting TRBD2. The CDR3 is 16 residues long. V lost 2 bases to trimming and J lost 3 bases; unmatched junction nucleotides: 4. Germline V gene data show CDR1 as ENHRY and CDR2 as SYGVKD. The CDR3 sequence: CAISERASGGTDTQYF. The CDR3 coding sequence is TGTGCCATCAGTGAGAGGGCTAGCGGGGGGACAGATACGCAGTATTTT.

This clonotype was found a few times. This sequence joins TRBV27 and TRBJ1-1; 8 nucleotides align to TRBD1. This CDR3 contains 14 residues. The V and J ends lost 0 bases and 6 bases, in that order; junction bases with no gene match: 3. The germline V gene encodes CDR1 MNHEY and CDR2 SMNVEV (reference sequence). As DNA, the CDR3 is TGTGCCAGCAGTTTATCGGTGACAGGGGCTGAAGCTTTCTTT. Protein product: CASSLSVTGAEAFF.

V is TRBV29-1 and J is TRBJ2-5; D gene ambiguous. This CDR3 is built from 15 residues. Per the germline V gene, CDR1 is SQVTM and CDR2 is ANQGSEA. Trimming removed 1 base at V and 1 base at J, with 13 bases between. CDR3 sequence reads: CSVEGLGVPQETQYF. The CDR3 nucleotides read TGCAGCGTTGAAGGATTGGGCGTACCCCAAGAGACCCAGTACTTC.

The rearrangement links TRBV4-1 to TRBJ2-5; D remains unclear. The CDR3 contains 13 residues. The germline V and J ends were trimmed by 5 bases and 5 bases, with 12 bases remaining between them. Germline V gene sequence: CDR1 MGHRA, CDR2 YSYEKL. CDR3 DNA: TGCGCCAGCAGCTATGGTTACCTGGAGACCCAGTACTTC. Amino acid sequence: CASSYGYLETQYF.

V is TRBV11-2 and J is TRBJ1-1; weak D call: TRBD1 (6 bases). Trimming took off 5 bases at V and 1 base at J, with 14 bases between the two ends. The CDR3 length is 15 residues. Looked up from germline, CDR1 is SGHAT and CDR2 is FQNNGV. The CDR3 DNA reads as TGTGCCAGCAGCCGCCGACAGGTCCCGAACACTGAAGCTTTCTTT. It codes for CASSRRQVPNTEAFF.

The rearrangement joins TRBV6-5 to TRBJ2-4; 7 bases align to TRBD2. The CDR3 has 15 amino acids. Trimming took 5 bases from V and 7 from J; bases not matched to a gene: 11. Germline lookup yields CDR1 MNHEY and CDR2 SVGAGI. CDR3 nucleotide sequence: TGTGCCAGCAGTCTGGGGGGGTCGGGGCGGAACATTCAGTACTTC. The encoded protein is CASSLGGSGRNIQYF.

The chain is built from TRBV20-1 and TRBJ2-3; D not resolved. CDR1 and CDR2 (germline): DFQATT, SNEGSKA (reference sequence). The CDR3 runs to 13 residues. Trimming removed 1 base at V and 1 base at J, with 6 bases between. DNA of the CDR3: TGCAGTGCTAGAGTCGCGGGCACAGATACGCAGTATTTT. Translation: CSARVAGTDTQYF.